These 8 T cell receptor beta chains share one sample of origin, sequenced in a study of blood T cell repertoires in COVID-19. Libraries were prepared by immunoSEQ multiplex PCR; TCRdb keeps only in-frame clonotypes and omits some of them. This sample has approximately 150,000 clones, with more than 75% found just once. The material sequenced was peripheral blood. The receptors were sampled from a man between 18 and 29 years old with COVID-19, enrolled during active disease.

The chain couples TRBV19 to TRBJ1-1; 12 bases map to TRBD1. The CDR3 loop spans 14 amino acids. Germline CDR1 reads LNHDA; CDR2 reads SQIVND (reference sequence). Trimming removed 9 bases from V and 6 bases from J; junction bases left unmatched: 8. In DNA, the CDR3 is TGTGCCAGCAAGCTGGGACAGGGGGCCTCTGAAGCTTTCTTT. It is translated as CASKLGQGASEAFF.

CDR3 DNA sequence: TGCGCCAGCAGCCAGACAGGATACAATGAGCAGTTCTTC. Amino acid sequence: CASSQTGYNEQFF. The chain recombines TRBV5-1 with TRBJ2-1, with D possibly being TRBD1 (6 bases). Germline CDR1 and CDR2: SGHRS and YFSETQ. V was trimmed by 4 bases and J by 4 bases, leaving 9 bases between them. This CDR3 has 13 amino acids.

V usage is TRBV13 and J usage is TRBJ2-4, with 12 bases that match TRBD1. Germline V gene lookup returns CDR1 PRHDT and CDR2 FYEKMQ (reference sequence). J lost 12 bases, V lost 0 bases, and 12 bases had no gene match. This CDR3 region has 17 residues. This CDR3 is CASSLGPGQGAAVGQYF. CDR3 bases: TGTGCCAGCAGCTTAGGCCCGGGACAGGGGGCTGCAGTGGGTCAGTACTTC.

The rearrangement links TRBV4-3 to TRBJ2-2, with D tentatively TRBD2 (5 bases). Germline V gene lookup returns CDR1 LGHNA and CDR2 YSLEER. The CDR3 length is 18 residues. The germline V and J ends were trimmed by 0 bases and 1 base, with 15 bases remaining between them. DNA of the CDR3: TGCGCCAGCAGCCAAGATCGAATGGAGCGGTTGAACACCGGGGAGCTGTTTTTT. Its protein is CASSQDRMERLNTGELFF.

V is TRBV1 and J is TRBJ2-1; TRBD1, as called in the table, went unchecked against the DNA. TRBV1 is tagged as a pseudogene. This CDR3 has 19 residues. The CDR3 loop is CTSSQATGGAKRRNNEQFF. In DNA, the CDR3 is TGCACCAGCAGCCAAGCTACAGGGGGCGCGAAGCGGCGAAACAATGAGCAGTTCTTC.

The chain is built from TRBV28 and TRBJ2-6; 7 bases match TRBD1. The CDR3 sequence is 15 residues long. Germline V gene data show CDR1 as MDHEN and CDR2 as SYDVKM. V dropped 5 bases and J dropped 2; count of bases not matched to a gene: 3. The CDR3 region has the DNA TGTGCCAGCAGTATAAGGGGGCCTGGGGCCAACGTCCTGACTTTC. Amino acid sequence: CASSIRGPGANVLTF.

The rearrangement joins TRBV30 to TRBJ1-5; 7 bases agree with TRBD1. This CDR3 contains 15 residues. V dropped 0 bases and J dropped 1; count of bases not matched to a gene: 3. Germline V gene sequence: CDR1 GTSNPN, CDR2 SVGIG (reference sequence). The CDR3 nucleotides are TGTGCCTGGAGTGTAGGGGGCACCAGCAATCAGCCCCAGCATTTT. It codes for CAWSVGGTSNQPQHF.

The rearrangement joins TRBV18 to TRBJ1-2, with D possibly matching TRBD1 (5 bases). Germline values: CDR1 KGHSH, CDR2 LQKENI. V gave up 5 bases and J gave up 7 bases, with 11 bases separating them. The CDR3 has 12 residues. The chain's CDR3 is CASSSTELGYTF. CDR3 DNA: TGTGCCAGCTCATCGACAGAGCTTGGCTACACCTTC.